This is a list of T cell receptor beta chains from one sample in a study of blood T cells in healthy people across ages. TCRdb itself ran the 5' RACE reads through MiXCR, one entry per CDR3 protein. The repertoire holds about 1.5 million distinct CDR3 sequences, with about 45% as singletons. The sequencing input was blood. These receptors all stem from a woman under 30 in good health. Each CDR3 is given with its conserved first and last residue. Each record gives: J gene, D gene, clone size, V gene, CDR3 DNA, CDR3 protein. D genes are given only for firm matches. Rows give clone size only sometimes, using once, few, many, or a class for an expanded clone.

TRBJ2-1,TRBD2,once,TRBV29-1,TGCAGCGTTGTGCTAGCGGGAACTATCGATGAGCAGTTCTTC,CSVVLAGTIDEQFF
TRBJ2-7,-,few,TRBV9,TGTGCCAGCAGCGTAGTAGTTGACAGCTACGAGCAGTACTTC,CASSVVVDSYEQYF
TRBJ2-1,TRBD2,few,TRBV20-1,TGCAGTGCATCCGGACTAGCGGGGGAGCGTGAGCAGTTCTTC,CSASGLAGEREQFF
TRBJ1-4,-,few,TRBV7-2,TGTGCCAGCAGCTTACTCGCACAGAATAATGAAAAACTGTTTTTT,CASSLLAQNNEKLFF
TRBJ1-2,TRBD1,few,TRBV12-3/TRBV12-4,TGTGCCAGCAGTTTCTCGGGGGACAGGGGGAACTATGGCTACACCTTC,CASSFSGDRGNYGYTF
TRBJ2-7,TRBD1,few,TRBV28,TGTGCCAGCAGTTTAGGGACAGGTAAACTCTACGAGCAGTACTTC,CASSLGTGKLYEQYF
TRBJ2-5,TRBD1,few,TRBV29-1,TGCAGCGTTGAAAAAGGGGGCCTTCAAGAGACCCAGTACTTC,CSVEKGGLQETQYF
TRBJ2-2,TRBD1,few,TRBV29-1,TGCAGCGTTAAGCATCGGGACAGGGCGTCCGGGGAGCTGTTTTTT,CSVKHRDRASGELFF
TRBJ2-1,-,-,TRBV5-6,TGTGCCAGCAGCTTGTTCCAGAGCTCCTACAATGAGCAGTTCTTC,CASSLFQSSYNEQFF
TRBJ2-5,-,few,TRBV20-1,TGCAGTGCTAGAGAAAGGAGGGGCCGAGAGACCCAGTACTTC,CSARERRGRETQYF
TRBJ2-1,-,few,TRBV7-2,TGTGCCAGCAGCGCCGGGACCCTTGGGTACAATGAGCAGTTCTTC,CASSAGTLGYNEQFF
TRBJ2-7,TRBD2,few,TRBV3-1,TGTGCCAGCAGCCGTAGCGGGAGTAGACCTCGGGAGCAGTACTTC,CASSRSGSRPREQYF
TRBJ2-1,TRBD1,once,TRBV30,TGTGCCTGGACCGGACAGGGAGAGTTAGACAATGAGCAGTTCTTC,CAWTGQGELDNEQFF
TRBJ1-6,-,-,TRBV20-1,TGCAGTGCTAGAGGACATCATAATTCACCCCTCCACTTT,CSARGHHNSPLHF
TRBJ2-1,-,many,TRBV20-1,TGCAGTGCTAGCGGGTCAACGTACAATGAGCAGTTCTTC,CSASGSTYNEQFF